Following are 13 T cell receptor beta chains from one sample sequenced in a study of T cell responses to AZD1222 COVID-19 vaccine. The table came from immunoSEQ multiplex PCR; TCRdb's copy has only in-frame clones and leaves some out. The table records over 130,000 clones, 80% to 95% of them present only once. Sequencing was performed on peripheral blood, taken 28 days after the second AZD1222 dose. All receptors come from an adult who received the AZD1222 COVID-19 vaccine.

This chain uses TRBV7-2 with TRBJ1-6, with D maybe TRBD1 (5 bases). The germline V gene has CDR1 SGHTA and CDR2 FQGNSA. This CDR3 is built from 16 residues. Trimming removed 2 bases at V and 14 bases at J, with 22 bases between. CDR3 DNA: TGTGCCAGCAGCTTATCACCGACAGTTAAGGTGTTGGCCCTCCACTTT. Translated, it gives CASSLSPTVKVLALHF.

This sequence joins TRBV18 and TRBJ1-4, with 7 bases lining up with TRBD1. Per germline, CDR1 KGHSH and CDR2 LQKENI. The V and J ends lost 4 bases and 8 bases, in that order; junction bases with no gene match: 7. The CDR3 spans 14 residues. The CDR3 nucleotides are TGTGCCAGCTCACTAAGACAGGGAAGCGAAAAACTGTTTTTT. Translating it yields CASSLRQGSEKLFF. The entire variable domain, with the rest obtained from reference TRBV18 and TRBJ1-4, is as follows: NAGVMQNPRHLVRRRGQEARLRCSPMKGHSHVYWYRQLPEEGLKFMVYLQKENIIDESGMPKERFSAEFPKEGPSILRIQQVVRGDSAAYFCASSLRQGSEKLFFGSGTQLSVL.

This chain links TRBV3-1 (or the pseudogene TRBV3-2) with TRBJ2-7; TRBD1 agrees at 9 bases. Germline-derived CDR1 and CDR2 are LGHDT and YNNKEL (reference sequence). J lost 6 bases, V lost 0 bases, and 12 bases had no gene match. This CDR3 has 17 amino acids. Here the CDR3 reads CASSQDVRVTGGAEQYF. DNA for the CDR3: TGTGCCAGCAGCCAAGATGTAAGAGTAACAGGGGGCGCCGAGCAGTACTTC.

The V gene is TRBV11-2, the J gene TRBJ2-7; no clear D. The germline gives CDR1 SGHAT, CDR2 FQNNGV. Trimming removed 7 bases from V and 2 bases from J, with 18 bases in between. The CDR3 spans 15 residues. This chain's CDR3 is CASTITQLPAYEQYF. The CDR3 coding sequence is TGTGCCAGCACCATAACGCAACTTCCCGCCTACGAGCAGTACTTC.

The chain joins TRBV19 to TRBJ2-2; the match to TRBD1 covers 10 bases. The CDR3 runs to 19 residues. The V and J ends lost 7 bases and 6 bases, in that order; junction bases with no gene match: 20. From germline, CDR1 is LNHDA and CDR2 SQIVND (reference sequence). CDR3 in DNA: TGTGCCAGTACCCTACGGCGACAGGGGGCGGCGGGAGTCCCCGGGGAGCTGTTTTTT. Translation: CASTLRRQGAAGVPGELFF.

CDR3: CSATGTDGYTF. As DNA, the CDR3 is TGCAGTGCTACCGGGACGGATGGCTACACCTTC. The rearrangement joins TRBV20-1 to TRBJ1-2; D is perhaps TRBD1 (5 bases). CDR3 length: 11 residues. From germline, CDR1 is DFQATT and CDR2 SNEGSKA (reference sequence). Trimming cost V 4 bases and J 6 bases, with 9 bases left between them.

The CDR3 reads CASSLEGDRGYEQYF. The CDR3 region has the DNA TGTGCCAGCAGCTTAGAGGGGGACAGGGGCTACGAGCAGTACTTC. V usage is TRBV7-8 and J usage is TRBJ2-7; 10 bases agree with TRBD1. The J segment lost 3 bases and the V segment lost 1 base, leaving 3 bases of the junction unmatched. This CDR3 has 15 amino acids. Looked up from germline, CDR1 is SGHVS and CDR2 is FQNEAQ.

This rearrangement joins TRBV28 to TRBJ1-3; the D is unclear. CDR3 size: 17 residues. V gave up 5 bases and J gave up 4 bases, with 21 bases separating them. CDR1 is MDHEN and CDR2 is SYDVKM in the germline V gene. The CDR3 DNA reads TGTGCCAGCAGTCCCGCCGAACCCGGATGGGAAGGAAACACCATATATTTT. This sequence encodes CASSPAEPGWEGNTIYF.

Only one count was recorded for this clone. Mismatch with germline at one junction end may stem from a read error. This chain uses TRBV29-1 with TRBJ1-3; the D is unclear. Germline V lookup: CDR1 SQVTM, CDR2 ANQGSEA. CDR3 length equals 14 residues. This CDR3 reads CSAESGLRGNTIYF. DNA of the CDR3: TGCAGCGCTGAAAGTGGATTGAGGGGAAACACCATATATTTT.

The chain uses TRBV2 and TRBJ1-1; D is ambiguous. Trimming shortened V by 7 bases and J by 5 bases, and 8 bases separated the two germline ends. Germline-derived CDR1 and CDR2 are SNHLY and FYNNEI. The CDR3 sequence is 11 residues long. In nucleotides, the CDR3 is TGTGCCAGCATTCGGAGGACTGAAGCTTTCTTT. It is translated as CASIRRTEAFF.

The chain joins TRBV28 to TRBJ1-2; D is uncertain. The germline V gene has CDR1 MDHEN and CDR2 SYDVKM. V shed 6 bases and J shed 7 bases, with 18 bases lying between them. The CDR3 covers 14 residues. DNA for the CDR3: TGTGCCAGCAGACCCCCCGCAGAGAGGAGTGGCTACACCTTC. It is translated as CASRPPAERSGYTF.

CDR3 nucleotide sequence: TGTGCCAGCAGCGACGACAAAGTCTATGGCTACACCTTC. Protein sequence: CASSDDKVYGYTF. The rearrangement links TRBV4-2 to TRBJ1-2; no clear D. This CDR3 has 13 residues. The ends were cut back, 5 bases at V and 4 bases at J, with 11 bases in the middle. The germline gives CDR1 LGHNA, CDR2 YNFKEQ.

The gene calls are TRBV2 and TRBJ1-2; D is perhaps TRBD1 (5 bases). Germline CDR1 reads SNHLY; CDR2 reads FYNNEI. This CDR3 spans 12 amino acids. Trimming shortened V by 5 bases and J by 4 bases, and 8 bases separated the two germline ends. The CDR3 DNA is TGTGCCAGCAGTTCAGGGCCCTATGGCTACACCTTC. Translating gives CASSSGPYGYTF.